This TCR beta chain emerged from a study of blood T cell repertoires in COVID-19. The junction had 8 bases not matched to a gene; V was cut back by 6 bases and J by 5 bases. CDR1 is SQVTM and CDR2 is ANQGSEA in the germline V gene. CDR3 length: 14 residues. Sequencing was performed with immunoSEQ multiplex PCR; in TCRdb, only in-frame clones are kept and a portion is missing. This table holds some 350,000 clones, around 89% found once. Sequencing used peripheral blood. The TCR originated in a woman younger than 45 with COVID-19, enrolled during active disease. The chain combines TRBV29-1 with TRBJ2-1, with TRBD2 matching 9 bases. The CDR3 reads CSVKGLALDNEQFF. The DNA of the CDR3 is TGCAGCGTGAAGGGACTAGCTCTCGACAATGAGCAGTTCTTC.